This is a list of T cell receptor beta chains from one sample in a study of blood T cell repertoires in COVID-19. Here immunoSEQ multiplex PCR was the method, and the copy in TCRdb shows in-frame clones only, minus some. The sample has roughly 180,000 clones, roughly 85% seen once. Material for sequencing was PBMCs or T cells enriched from blood (not recorded which). These receptors originate from a man aged 55 to 69 who had recovered from COVID-19. Each CDR3 is given with its conserved first and last residue. A D gene is named only where the DNA matches it firmly. The listing skips clone size in some rows; elsewhere it reads once, few, many or a size class.

cdr3_aa: CASRGLSSRYSYEQYF; cdr3_nt: TGTGCCAGCCGCGGATTAAGTAGCCGATACTCCTACGAGCAGTACTTC; d_call: -; v_call: TRBV2; j_call: TRBJ2-7; clone_size: -
cdr3_aa: CASRQGGPNEQFF; cdr3_nt: TGTGCCAGCCGGCAGGGGGGTCCTAATGAGCAGTTCTTC; d_call: -; v_call: TRBV28; j_call: TRBJ2-1; clone_size: -
cdr3_aa: CASSRRDRVKPQHF; cdr3_nt: TGTGCCAGCAGCCGCCGGGACAGGGTTAAGCCCCAGCATTTT; d_call: TRBD1; v_call: TRBV5-6; j_call: TRBJ1-5; clone_size: -
cdr3_aa: CASTLFGANVLTF; cdr3_nt: TGTGCCAGTACCTTATTTGGGGCCAACGTCCTGACTTTC; d_call: -; v_call: TRBV19; j_call: TRBJ2-6; clone_size: -
cdr3_aa: CASSLGRKNSGNTIYF; cdr3_nt: TGCGCCAGCAGCTTGGGGCGGAAGAACTCTGGAAACACCATATATTTT; d_call: -; v_call: TRBV5-1; j_call: TRBJ1-3; clone_size: -
cdr3_aa: CASRHQFSGNTIYF; cdr3_nt: TGTGCCAGCAGACATCAGTTTTCTGGAAACACCATATATTTT; d_call: -; v_call: TRBV3-1/TRBV3-2; j_call: TRBJ1-3; clone_size: -
cdr3_aa: CASSKDISGRSNEQFF; cdr3_nt: TGTGCCAGCAGCAAAGATATCAGCGGGAGGAGCAATGAGCAGTTCTTC; d_call: -; v_call: TRBV21-1; j_call: TRBJ2-1; clone_size: -
cdr3_aa: CARGLAGVGAGELFF; cdr3_nt: TGTGCCAGGGGACTAGCGGGAGTGGGGGCCGGGGAGCTGTTTTTT; d_call: TRBD2; v_call: TRBV2; j_call: TRBJ2-2; clone_size: -
cdr3_aa: CASGLLQGAVSNEQFF; cdr3_nt: TGTGCTAGTGGTTTGTTACAGGGGGCCGTTTCTAATGAGCAGTTCTTC; d_call: TRBD1; v_call: TRBV12-5; j_call: TRBJ2-1; clone_size: -
cdr3_aa: CATGPRAQETQYF; cdr3_nt: TGTGCCACCGGACCCAGGGCCCAAGAGACCCAGTACTTC; d_call: -; v_call: TRBV24-1; j_call: TRBJ2-5; clone_size: -
cdr3_aa: CASSGQSNQPQHF; cdr3_nt: TGTGCCAGCAGCGGACAGAGCAATCAGCCCCAGCATTTT; d_call: -; v_call: TRBV6-5; j_call: TRBJ1-5; clone_size: -
cdr3_aa: CASSQDFFRTENTEAFF; cdr3_nt: TGCGCCAGCAGCCAAGATTTCTTCAGGACAGAGAACACTGAAGCTTTCTTT; d_call: -; v_call: TRBV4-1; j_call: TRBJ1-1; clone_size: few
cdr3_aa: CASSSPIGGETQYF; cdr3_nt: TGTGCCAGCAGCTCTCCGATCGGGGGAGAGACCCAGTACTTC; d_call: -; v_call: TRBV5-5; j_call: TRBJ2-5; clone_size: -
cdr3_aa: CASSQGQGISQPQHF; cdr3_nt: TGCGCCAGCAGCCAAGGGCAGGGAATAAGTCAGCCCCAGCATTTT; d_call: -; v_call: TRBV4-1; j_call: TRBJ1-5; clone_size: once
cdr3_aa: CASSIQDSYNSPLHF; cdr3_nt: TGTGCCAGTAGTATTCAGGACAGCTATAATTCACCCCTCCACTTT; d_call: -; v_call: TRBV19; j_call: TRBJ1-6; clone_size: -
cdr3_aa: CASILAGGSDEKLFF; cdr3_nt: TGTGCCAGCATCTTAGCGGGGGGCTCCGATGAAAAACTGTTTTTT; d_call: -; v_call: TRBV6-5; j_call: TRBJ1-4; clone_size: -
cdr3_aa: CASSRTEGYEQYF; cdr3_nt: TGTGCCAGCAGTAGGACAGAAGGCTACGAGCAGTACTTC; d_call: -; v_call: TRBV6-5; j_call: TRBJ2-7; clone_size: -
cdr3_aa: CASSLSGTVFPLHF; cdr3_nt: TGTGCCAGCAGCTTATCCGGGACAGTATTTCCCCTCCACTTT; d_call: TRBD1; v_call: TRBV7-3; j_call: TRBJ1-6; clone_size: -
cdr3_aa: CAWSALGQGGYGYTF; cdr3_nt: TGTGCCTGGAGTGCCCTTGGACAGGGGGGCTATGGCTACACCTTC; d_call: TRBD1; v_call: TRBV30; j_call: TRBJ1-2; clone_size: few
cdr3_aa: CASRGQGVYGYTF; cdr3_nt: TGTGCCAGCAGGGGACAGGGCGTCTATGGCTACACCTTC; d_call: TRBD1; v_call: TRBV28; j_call: TRBJ1-2; clone_size: -
cdr3_aa: CASSSGGIAGELFF; cdr3_nt: TGCGCCAGCAGCTCAGGGGGTATCGCCGGGGAGCTGTTTTTT; d_call: TRBD1; v_call: TRBV5-1; j_call: TRBJ2-2; clone_size: -
cdr3_aa: CASSQVTMSTDTQYF; cdr3_nt: TGCGCCAGCAGCCAAGTGACTATGAGCACAGATACGCAGTATTTT; d_call: -; v_call: TRBV4-1; j_call: TRBJ2-3; clone_size: -
cdr3_aa: CASRPPGLKLNEQFF; cdr3_nt: TGTGCCAGCAGACCCCCGGGACTCAAGTTAAATGAGCAGTTCTTC; d_call: -; v_call: TRBV6-4; j_call: TRBJ2-1; clone_size: -
cdr3_aa: CSVETGVTGELFF; cdr3_nt: TGCAGCGTTGAAACAGGGGTCACCGGGGAGCTGTTTTTT; d_call: TRBD1; v_call: TRBV29-1; j_call: TRBJ2-2; clone_size: -
cdr3_aa: CAIRTDRGDNSPLHF; cdr3_nt: TGTGCCATCAGGACCGACAGGGGCGATAATTCACCCCTCCACTTT; d_call: TRBD1; v_call: TRBV10-3; j_call: TRBJ1-6; clone_size: -
cdr3_aa: CASSLGVGEFGYTF; cdr3_nt: TGTGCCAGCAGCTTAGGGGTCGGGGAATTCGGCTACACCTTC; d_call: -; v_call: TRBV7-9; j_call: TRBJ1-2; clone_size: once
cdr3_aa: CASSVEGGNQPQHF; cdr3_nt: TGTGCCAGCAGCGTAGAGGGGGGGAATCAGCCCCAGCATTTT; d_call: -; v_call: TRBV9; j_call: TRBJ1-5; clone_size: -
cdr3_aa: CASSPLGGNYDGYTF; cdr3_nt: TGTGCCAGCTCACCCTTAGGAGGGAACTATGATGGCTACACCTTC; d_call: -; v_call: TRBV18; j_call: TRBJ1-2; clone_size: -
cdr3_aa: CASSRAGPSSYNSPLHF; cdr3_nt: TGTGCCAGCAGTAGGGCGGGACCTAGCTCCTATAATTCACCCCTCCACTTT; d_call: -; v_call: TRBV28; j_call: TRBJ1-6; clone_size: -
cdr3_aa: CASRFRDLGNQPQHF; cdr3_nt: TGTGCCAGTAGGTTCCGGGACTTAGGCAATCAGCCCCAGCATTTT; d_call: -; v_call: TRBV19; j_call: TRBJ1-5; clone_size: few
cdr3_aa: CASSVAGLGSPLHF; cdr3_nt: TGTGCCAGCAGCGTAGCAGGGCTGGGTTCACCCCTCCACTTT; d_call: -; v_call: TRBV9; j_call: TRBJ1-6; clone_size: -
cdr3_aa: CASTRGLSGGGEQYF; cdr3_nt: TGTGCCAGCACTCGGGGTTTAAGCGGAGGTGGCGAGCAGTACTTC; d_call: -; v_call: TRBV6-6; j_call: TRBJ2-7; clone_size: -
cdr3_aa: CASSTDRASETQYF; cdr3_nt: TGTGCCAGCAGCACGGACAGGGCTTCGGAGACCCAGTACTTC; d_call: TRBD1; v_call: TRBV11-3; j_call: TRBJ2-5; clone_size: -
cdr3_aa: CASSQEEGAIATPGANVLTF; cdr3_nt: TGTGCCAGCAGCCAAGAAGAAGGAGCCATCGCCACCCCTGGGGCCAACGTCCTGACTTTC; d_call: -; v_call: TRBV4-2; j_call: TRBJ2-6; clone_size: -
cdr3_aa: CAISGGVIDNNEQFF; cdr3_nt: TGTGCCATCAGTGGGGGGGTTATAGACAACAATGAGCAGTTCTTC; d_call: -; v_call: TRBV10-3; j_call: TRBJ2-1; clone_size: -
cdr3_aa: CASSKGQAYEQYF; cdr3_nt: TGTGCCAGCAGTAAAGGACAGGCCTACGAGCAGTACTTC; d_call: TRBD1; v_call: TRBV27; j_call: TRBJ2-7; clone_size: -
cdr3_aa: CASSDYNRESEQYF; cdr3_nt: TGTGCCAGCAGTGACTATAACAGGGAATCCGAGCAGTACTTC; d_call: -; v_call: TRBV27; j_call: TRBJ2-7; clone_size: -
cdr3_aa: CASSLGGESTGELFF; cdr3_nt: TGTGCCAGCAGCTTAGGGGGGGAATCGACCGGGGAGCTGTTTTTT; d_call: -; v_call: TRBV7-9; j_call: TRBJ2-2; clone_size: -
cdr3_aa: CATSRSGTSGRVTGELFF; cdr3_nt: TGTGCCACCAGCAGATCGGGGACTAGCGGGAGAGTTACCGGGGAGCTGTTTTTT; d_call: TRBD2; v_call: TRBV15; j_call: TRBJ2-2; clone_size: few
cdr3_aa: CASSVGQGRVTEAFF; cdr3_nt: TGTGCCAGCAGCGTGGGACAGGGAAGAGTCACTGAAGCTTTCTTT; d_call: TRBD1; v_call: TRBV9; j_call: TRBJ1-1; clone_size: -
cdr3_aa: CASGSDWDSWKTQYF; cdr3_nt: TGTGCCAGCGGGTCTGATTGGGACTCATGGAAGACCCAGTACTTC; d_call: -; v_call: TRBV2; j_call: TRBJ2-5; clone_size: -
cdr3_aa: CASSVTGTSTEAFF; cdr3_nt: TGTGCCAGCAGCGTTACAGGTACGAGCACTGAAGCTTTCTTT; d_call: -; v_call: TRBV9; j_call: TRBJ1-1; clone_size: -
cdr3_aa: CASSYGRELQETQYF; cdr3_nt: TGTGCCAGCAGTTACGGGAGGGAGCTACAAGAGACCCAGTACTTC; d_call: TRBD2; v_call: TRBV6-5; j_call: TRBJ2-5; clone_size: -
cdr3_aa: CATSRDLAGAEQYF; cdr3_nt: TGTGCCACCAGCAGAGATTTGGCGGGGGCCGAGCAGTACTTC; d_call: -; v_call: TRBV15; j_call: TRBJ2-7; clone_size: -
cdr3_aa: CASRRDSSYEQYF; cdr3_nt: TGTGCCAGCAGGCGGGACAGCTCCTACGAGCAGTACTTC; d_call: -; v_call: TRBV14; j_call: TRBJ2-7; clone_size: -
cdr3_aa: CAWSGAVAYGYTF; cdr3_nt: TGTGCCTGGAGTGGGGCCGTCGCGTATGGCTACACCTTC; d_call: -; v_call: TRBV30; j_call: TRBJ1-2; clone_size: -
cdr3_aa: CASRGDTGELFF; cdr3_nt: TGTGCCAGCAGAGGGGACACCGGGGAGCTGTTTTTT; d_call: -; v_call: TRBV2; j_call: TRBJ2-2; clone_size: few
cdr3_aa: CASSPFDRVDGNTIYF; cdr3_nt: TGTGCCAGCAGCCCCTTCGACAGGGTAGATGGAAACACCATATATTTT; d_call: TRBD1; v_call: TRBV7-2; j_call: TRBJ1-3; clone_size: -
cdr3_aa: CASSLGLLGDNEQFF; cdr3_nt: TGTGCTAGCAGCTTGGGCCTTCTAGGGGATAATGAGCAGTTCTTC; d_call: -; v_call: TRBV7-7; j_call: TRBJ2-1; clone_size: -
cdr3_aa: CASRDGGYTGELFF; cdr3_nt: TGTGCCAGTAGGGACGGGGGATACACCGGGGAGCTGTTTTTT; d_call: -; v_call: TRBV19; j_call: TRBJ2-2; clone_size: -
cdr3_aa: CASSQDSTPVAYEQYF; cdr3_nt: TGTGCCAGCAGCCAAGATTCGACACCCGTTGCATACGAGCAGTACTTC; d_call: -; v_call: TRBV3-1/TRBV3-2; j_call: TRBJ2-7; clone_size: few
cdr3_aa: CASSQLDRNTEAFF; cdr3_nt: TGTGCCAGCAGCCAACTGGACAGGAACACTGAAGCTTTCTTT; d_call: -; v_call: TRBV3-1/TRBV3-2; j_call: TRBJ1-1; clone_size: -
cdr3_aa: CASSPRSVAGERVTDTQYF; cdr3_nt: TGTGCCAGCTCACCACGTAGCGTAGCGGGAGAGAGGGTCACAGATACGCAGTATTTT; d_call: TRBD2; v_call: TRBV18; j_call: TRBJ2-3; clone_size: -
cdr3_aa: CASSFPDSRGYTF; cdr3_nt: TGTGCCAGCAGCTTTCCTGATAGTCGAGGCTACACCTTC; d_call: -; v_call: TRBV5-6; j_call: TRBJ1-2; clone_size: -
cdr3_aa: CASRAGQGLNTEAFF; cdr3_nt: TGCGCCAGCAGGGCGGGACAGGGACTGAACACTGAAGCTTTCTTT; d_call: TRBD1; v_call: TRBV5-1; j_call: TRBJ1-1; clone_size: -
cdr3_aa: CASSRGPAAGELFF; cdr3_nt: TGTGCCAGCAGCAGGGGTCCAGCCGCCGGGGAGCTGTTTTTT; d_call: -; v_call: TRBV5-4; j_call: TRBJ2-2; clone_size: -